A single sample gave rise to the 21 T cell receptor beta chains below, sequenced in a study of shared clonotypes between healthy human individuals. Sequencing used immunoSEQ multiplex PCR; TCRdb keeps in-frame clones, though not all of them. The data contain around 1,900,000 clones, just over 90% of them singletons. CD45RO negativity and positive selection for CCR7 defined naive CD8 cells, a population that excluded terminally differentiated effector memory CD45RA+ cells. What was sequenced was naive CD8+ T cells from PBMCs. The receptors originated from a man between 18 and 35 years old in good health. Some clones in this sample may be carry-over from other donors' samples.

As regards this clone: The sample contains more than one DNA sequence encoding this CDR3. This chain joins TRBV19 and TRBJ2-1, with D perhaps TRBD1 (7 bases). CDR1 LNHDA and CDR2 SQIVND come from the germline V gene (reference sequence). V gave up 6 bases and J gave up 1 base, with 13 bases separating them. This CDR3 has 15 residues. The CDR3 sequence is CASSLAGGSYNEQFF. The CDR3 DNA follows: TGTGCCAGTAGCTTGGCAGGGGGGTCCTACAATGAGCAGTTCTTC.

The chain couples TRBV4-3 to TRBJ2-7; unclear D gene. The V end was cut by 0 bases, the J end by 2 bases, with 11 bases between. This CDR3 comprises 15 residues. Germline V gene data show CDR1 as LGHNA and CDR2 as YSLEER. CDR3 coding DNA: TGCGCCAGCAGCCAAGATTTTCCTACCCCCTACGAGCAGTACTTC. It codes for CASSQDFPTPYEQYF.

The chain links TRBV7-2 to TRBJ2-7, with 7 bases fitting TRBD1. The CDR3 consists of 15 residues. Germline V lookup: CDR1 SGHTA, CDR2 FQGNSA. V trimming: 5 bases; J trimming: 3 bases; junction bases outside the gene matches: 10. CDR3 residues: CASSIDRDRIYEQYF. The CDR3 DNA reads TGTGCCAGCAGCATCGACCGGGACAGAATCTACGAGCAGTACTTC.

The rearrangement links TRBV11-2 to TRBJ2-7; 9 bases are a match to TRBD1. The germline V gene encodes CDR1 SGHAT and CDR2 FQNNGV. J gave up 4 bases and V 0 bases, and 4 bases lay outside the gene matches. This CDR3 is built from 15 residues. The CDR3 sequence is CASSLDWDRAYEQYF. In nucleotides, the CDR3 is TGTGCCAGCAGCTTAGATTGGGACAGGGCGTACGAGCAGTACTTC.

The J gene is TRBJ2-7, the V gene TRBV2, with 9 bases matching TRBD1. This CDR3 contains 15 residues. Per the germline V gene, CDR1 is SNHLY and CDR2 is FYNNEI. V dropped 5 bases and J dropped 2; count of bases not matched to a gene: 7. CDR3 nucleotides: TGTGCCAGCAGTTCCGGGACAGGGCGTACCTACGAGCAGTACTTC. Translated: CASSSGTGRTYEQYF.

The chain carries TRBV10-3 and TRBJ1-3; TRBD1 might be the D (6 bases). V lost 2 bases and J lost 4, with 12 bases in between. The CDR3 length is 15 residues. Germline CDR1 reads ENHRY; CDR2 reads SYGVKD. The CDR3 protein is CAISEAEGGGNTIYF. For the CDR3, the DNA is TGTGCCATCAGTGAGGCCGAGGGGGGAGGAAACACCATATATTTT.

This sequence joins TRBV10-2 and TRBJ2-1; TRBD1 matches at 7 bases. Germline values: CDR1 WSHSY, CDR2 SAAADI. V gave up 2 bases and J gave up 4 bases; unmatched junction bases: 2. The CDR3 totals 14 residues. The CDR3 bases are TGCGCCAGCAGTGAGAGGACAGGTTACAATGAGCAGTTCTTC. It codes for CASSERTGYNEQFF.

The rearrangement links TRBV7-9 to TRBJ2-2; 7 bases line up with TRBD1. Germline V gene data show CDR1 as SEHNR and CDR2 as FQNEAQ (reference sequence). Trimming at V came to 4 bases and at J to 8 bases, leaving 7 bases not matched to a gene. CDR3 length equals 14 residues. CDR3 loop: CASSSNRGAGELFF. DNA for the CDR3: TGTGCCAGCAGCTCTAACAGGGGCGCTGGGGAGCTGTTTTTT.

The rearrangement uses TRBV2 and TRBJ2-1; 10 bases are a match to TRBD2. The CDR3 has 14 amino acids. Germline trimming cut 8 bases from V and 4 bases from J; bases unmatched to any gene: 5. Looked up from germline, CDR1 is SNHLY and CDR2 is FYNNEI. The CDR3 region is CASDEREGYNEQFF. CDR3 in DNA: TGTGCCAGCGACGAGCGGGAGGGATACAATGAGCAGTTCTTC.

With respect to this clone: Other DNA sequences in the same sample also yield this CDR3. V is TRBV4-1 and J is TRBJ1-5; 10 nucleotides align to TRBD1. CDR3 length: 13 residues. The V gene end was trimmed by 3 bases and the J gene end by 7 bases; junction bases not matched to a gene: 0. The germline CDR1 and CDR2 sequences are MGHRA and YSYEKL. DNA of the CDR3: TGCGCCAGCAGCCAGGACAGGGGGCAGCCCCAGCATTTT. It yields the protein CASSQDRGQPQHF.

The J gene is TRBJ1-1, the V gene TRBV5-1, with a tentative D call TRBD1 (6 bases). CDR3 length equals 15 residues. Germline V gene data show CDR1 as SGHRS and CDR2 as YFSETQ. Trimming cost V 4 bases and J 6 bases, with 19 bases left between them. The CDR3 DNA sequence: TGCGCCAGCAGCCTCGGATGGCAGGGGAGCGCTGAAGCTTTCTTT. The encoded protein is CASSLGWQGSAEAFF.

The CDR3 bases are TGCGCCAGCAGCCCCCGGGGCGGACAGCTTAAGTTTGCAACTAATGAAAAACTGTTTTTT. It codes for CASSPRGGQLKFATNEKLFF. The J gene is TRBJ1-4, the V gene TRBV4-3, with D possibly matching TRBD1 (6 bases). The V gene lost 4 bases and the J gene lost 0 bases, with 24 bases spanning the gap. The CDR3 is 20 residues long. The germline V gene encodes CDR1 LGHNA and CDR2 YSLEER.

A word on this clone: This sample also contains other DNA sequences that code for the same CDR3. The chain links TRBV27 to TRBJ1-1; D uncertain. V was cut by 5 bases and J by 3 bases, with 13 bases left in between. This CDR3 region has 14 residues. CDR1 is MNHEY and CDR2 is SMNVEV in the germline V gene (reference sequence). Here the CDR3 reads CASSLIGADTEAFF. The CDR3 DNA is TGTGCCAGCAGTCTGATTGGAGCCGACACTGAAGCTTTCTTT.

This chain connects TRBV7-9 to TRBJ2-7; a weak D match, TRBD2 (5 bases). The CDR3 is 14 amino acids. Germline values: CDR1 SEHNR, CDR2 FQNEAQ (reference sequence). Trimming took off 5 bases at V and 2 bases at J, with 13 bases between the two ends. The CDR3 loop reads CASSRSEVPYEQYF. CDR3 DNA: TGTGCCAGCAGCCGGTCGGAGGTACCCTACGAGCAGTACTTC.

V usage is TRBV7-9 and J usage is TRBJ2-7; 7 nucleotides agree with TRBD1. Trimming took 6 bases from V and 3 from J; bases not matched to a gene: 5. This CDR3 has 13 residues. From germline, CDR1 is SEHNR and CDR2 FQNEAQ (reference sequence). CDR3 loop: CASRLRQGYEQYF. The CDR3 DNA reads TGTGCCAGCAGACTTCGACAGGGCTACGAGCAGTACTTC.

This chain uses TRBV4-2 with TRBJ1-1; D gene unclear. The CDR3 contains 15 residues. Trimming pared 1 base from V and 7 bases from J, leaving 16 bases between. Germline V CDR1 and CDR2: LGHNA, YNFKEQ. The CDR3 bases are TGTGCCAGCAGCCAAGGAAGCGAGGGCACGGTTGAAGCTTTCTTT. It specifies CASSQGSEGTVEAFF.

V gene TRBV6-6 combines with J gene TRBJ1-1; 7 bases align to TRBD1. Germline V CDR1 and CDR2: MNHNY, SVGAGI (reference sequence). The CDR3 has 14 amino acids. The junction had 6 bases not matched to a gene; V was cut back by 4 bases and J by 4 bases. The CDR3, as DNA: TGTGCCAGCAGTTCAGCGACAGGGTTCACTGAAGCTTTCTTT. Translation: CASSSATGFTEAFF.

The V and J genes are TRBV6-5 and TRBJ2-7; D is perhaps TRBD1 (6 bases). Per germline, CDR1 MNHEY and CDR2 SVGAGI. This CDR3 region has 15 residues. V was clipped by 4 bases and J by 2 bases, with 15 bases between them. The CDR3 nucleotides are TGTGCCAGCAGTTTCGGACCTGAGGGGGCCTACGAGCAGTACTTC. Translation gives CASSFGPEGAYEQYF.

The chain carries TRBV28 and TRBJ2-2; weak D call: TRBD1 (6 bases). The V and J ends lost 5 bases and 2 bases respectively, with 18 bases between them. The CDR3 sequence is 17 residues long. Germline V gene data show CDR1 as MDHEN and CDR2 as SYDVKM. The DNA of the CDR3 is TGTGCCAGCAGTCCTAGGACAGTTCTAGGTAACACCGGGGAGCTGTTTTTT. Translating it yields CASSPRTVLGNTGELFF. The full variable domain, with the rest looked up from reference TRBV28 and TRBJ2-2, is DVKVTQSSRYLVKRTGEKVFLECVQDMDHENMFWYRQDPGLGLRLIYFSYDVKMKEKGDIPEGYSVSREKKERFSLILESASTNQTSMYLCASSPRTVLGNTGELFFGEGSRLTVL.

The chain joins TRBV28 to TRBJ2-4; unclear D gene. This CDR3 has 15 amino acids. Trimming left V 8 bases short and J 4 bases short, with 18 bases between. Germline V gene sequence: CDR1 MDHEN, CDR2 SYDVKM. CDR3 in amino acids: CASGTPGPLKNIQYF. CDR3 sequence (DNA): TGTGCCAGCGGAACACCGGGTCCGCTAAAAAACATTCAGTACTTC.

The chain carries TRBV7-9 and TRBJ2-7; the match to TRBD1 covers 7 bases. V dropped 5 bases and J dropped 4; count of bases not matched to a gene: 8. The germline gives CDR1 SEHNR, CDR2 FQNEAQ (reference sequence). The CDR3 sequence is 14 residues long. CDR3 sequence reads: CASSLETGMYEQYF. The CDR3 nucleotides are TGTGCCAGCAGCCTGGAGACAGGGATGTACGAGCAGTACTTC.